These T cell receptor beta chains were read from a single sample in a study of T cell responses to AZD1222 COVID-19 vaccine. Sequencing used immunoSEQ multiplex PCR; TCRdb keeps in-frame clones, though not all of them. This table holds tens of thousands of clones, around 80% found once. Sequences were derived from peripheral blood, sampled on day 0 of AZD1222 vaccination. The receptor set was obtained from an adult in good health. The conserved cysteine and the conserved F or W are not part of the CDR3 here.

ASSLRERGRGTEAF TRBV7-3
ASSIQGMSGNTIY TRBV11-3
AWSVWYGYT TRBV30
ASALQETQY TRBV2
AISGGTLNTEAF TRBV10-3
ASSDTGYTGELF TRBV7-8
SVEDGGEQQGTDTQY TRBV29-1
ASLAGALETQY TRBV12-3/TRBV12-4
ATSAQHTGELF TRBV24-1
ASSYSGAQSYEQY TRBV6-5
ASSGTGGNYGYT TRBV28
ASSYTPPPYEQY TRBV6-2/TRBV6-3
ASSPTRSSGTYEQY TRBV3-1/TRBV3-2
ASSPRKSSGNTIY TRBV18
ASSLVATGELF TRBV7-9
AWRGGRTNTGELF TRBV30
ASSLLPTTNEKLF TRBV5-1
ASSPSGQDYGYT TRBV5-1
ASSAGQNNEQF TRBV18
ASSLARGQQETQY TRBV5-4
ASSLAGQVNEQF TRBV11-2
ASSRGITQY TRBV3-1/TRBV3-2
ASTGGDTGELF TRBV2
ASSDRGPGGANVLT TRBV5-1